The 31 T cell receptor beta chains listed next were all sequenced from one sample in a study of neoadjuvant anti-PD-1 for oral cavity cancer. Method: immunoSEQ multiplex PCR; TCRdb's copy keeps in-frame clones and lacks some. The table records 4,000 to 6,000 clones, over 45% of them present only once. The sample in question was tumor tissue, obtained before nivolumab (anti-PD-1) treatment. These receptors originate from a person aged 35 to 85 with oral cavity squamous cell carcinoma.

The CDR3 nucleotides are TGTGCCAGCAGCTCTACGGGACTAGCGACGAGAGAGCAGTACTTC. Residues: CASSSTGLATREQYF. The chain is built from TRBV13 and TRBJ2-7, with 10 bases matching TRBD2. CDR3 size: 15 residues. The V and J ends lost 4 bases and 7 bases, in that order; junction bases with no gene match: 10. Per germline, CDR1 PRHDT and CDR2 FYEKMQ (reference sequence).

The V call is TRBV19, the J call TRBJ2-2; 7 bases are shared with TRBD1. J lost 6 bases, V lost 6 bases, and 16 bases had no gene match. Germline V gives CDR1 LNHDA, CDR2 SQIVND (reference sequence). There are 17 residues in the CDR3. The CDR3 DNA follows: TGTGCCAGTAGCCTTTTTCAGGGACAGACTTTTGCCGGGGAGCTGTTTTTT. Protein: CASSLFQGQTFAGELFF.

The chain employs TRBV2 and TRBJ1-2; D remains ambiguous. Germline V gives CDR1 SNHLY, CDR2 FYNNEI. This CDR3 spans 14 amino acids. Deletions cut 2 bases from V and 4 bases from J, with 11 bases between. The CDR3 region has the DNA TGTGCCAGCAGTGAATCTGGCACAGTCTATGGCTACACCTTC. Translating it yields CASSESGTVYGYTF. The full variable domain, its missing parts supplied by reference TRBV2 and TRBJ1-2, is EPEVTQTPSHQVTQMGQEVILRCVPISNHLYFYWYRQILGQKVEFLVSFYNNEISEKSEIFDDQFSVERPDGSNFTLKIRSTKLEDSAMYFCASSESGTVYGYTFGSGTRLTVV.

The chain links TRBV4-1 to TRBJ2-7, with D perhaps TRBD2 (6 bases). This CDR3 has 13 residues. The V and J ends lost 1 base and 6 bases respectively, with 10 bases between them. CDR1 and CDR2 from the germline V gene are MGHRA and YSYEKL. This CDR3 reads CASSQARGGEQYF. CDR3 in DNA: TGCGCCAGCAGCCAAGCAAGGGGAGGCGAGCAGTACTTC.

This clone has only a few counts. CDR3 sequence: CASTTETGGAVDGYTF. CDR3 bases: TGTGCCAGTACCACCGAAACCGGGGGCGCGGTAGATGGCTACACCTTC. The rearrangement uses TRBV19 and TRBJ1-2; perhaps TRBD1 as D (6 bases). The ends were cut back, 7 bases at V and 6 bases at J, with 24 bases in the middle. The germline CDR1 and CDR2 sequences are LNHDA and SQIVND (reference sequence). The CDR3 contains 16 residues.

The V call is TRBV7-3, the J call TRBJ1-1; D remains ambiguous. Trimming stripped 1 base from V and 0 bases from J, with 3 bases between. This CDR3 is 13 amino acids long. Germline V gene sequence: CDR1 SGHTA, CDR2 FQGTGA. CDR3 nucleotide sequence: TGTGCCAGCAGCTTAAGTATGAACACTGAAGCTTTCTTT. Encoded protein: CASSLSMNTEAFF.

This clone was found once. The chain couples TRBV6-6 to TRBJ2-7; D gene uncertain. V lost 9 bases, J lost 1 base, and 10 bases lay in between. The CDR3 runs 12 residues. Germline CDR1 reads MNHNY; CDR2 reads SVGAGI (reference sequence). The CDR3 nucleotides are TGTGCCAGTAGTACAGCGTCCTACGAGCAGTACTTC. Amino acid sequence: CASSTASYEQYF.

This clone was detected only a few times. The genes are TRBV15 and TRBJ1-5, with D possibly TRBD1 on 6 matching bases. Germline V CDR1 and CDR2: LNHNV, YYDKDF (reference sequence). The CDR3 has 15 residues. Between the trimmed V and J ends, which lost 2 bases and 6 bases, there was a span of 14 bases. The CDR3 protein is CATSRPRGRGQPQHF. CDR3 DNA: TGTGCCACCAGCAGACCCAGGGGACGAGGTCAGCCCCAGCATTTT.

This clone has only one observation. V gene TRBV28 combines with J gene TRBJ2-7; D is tentatively TRBD1 or TRBD2 (5 bases each). This CDR3 has 15 amino acids. V was trimmed by 6 bases and J by 2 bases, leaving 17 bases between them. The germline V gene encodes CDR1 MDHEN and CDR2 SYDVKM. The CDR3: CASSPPLGRAYEQYF. As DNA, the CDR3 is TGTGCCAGCAGCCCTCCCTTGGGGCGGGCCTACGAGCAGTACTTC. The full variable domain, rest sourced from reference TRBV28 and TRBJ2-7, is DVKVTQSSRYLVKRTGEKVFLECVQDMDHENMFWYRQDPGLGLRLIYFSYDVKMKEKGDIPEGYSVSREKKERFSLILESASTNQTSMYLCASSPPLGRAYEQYFGPGTRLTVT.

This chain connects TRBV4-2 to TRBJ1-2, with D hard to call. The CDR3 length is 16 residues. The ends were cut back, 1 base at V and 4 bases at J, with 16 bases in the middle. The germline V gene encodes CDR1 LGHNA and CDR2 YNFKEQ. The CDR3 sequence: CASSQGADWIAYGYTF. CDR3 nucleotides: TGTGCCAGCAGCCAAGGGGCCGACTGGATTGCCTATGGCTACACCTTC.

The CDR3 region has the DNA TGTGCCAGTAGTGTCGACAGCATGGGCACTGAAGCTTTCTTT. Protein sequence: CASSVDSMGTEAFF. The rearrangement links TRBV19 to TRBJ1-1; D is possibly TRBD1 (5 bases). Germline assignment: CDR1 LNHDA and CDR2 SQIVND (reference sequence). The CDR3 has 14 residues. V lost 5 bases, J lost 4 bases, and 14 bases lay in between. Full variable domain (outside the CDR3, taken from reference TRBV19 and TRBJ1-1): DGGITQSPKYLFRKEGQNVTLSCEQNLNHDAMYWYRQDPGQGLRLIYYSQIVNDFQKGDIAEGYSVSREKKESFPLTVTSAQKNPTAFYLCASSVDSMGTEAFFGQGTRLTVV.

The J gene is TRBJ1-1, the V gene TRBV29-1; 7 bases match TRBD1. This CDR3 spans 15 amino acids. Germline V gene sequence: CDR1 SQVTM, CDR2 ANQGSEA. Trimming at V came to 7 bases and at J to 1 base, leaving 12 bases not matched to a gene. The CDR3 DNA follows: TGCAGCGCCCCCAGGGGGGGACAGAGGAACACTGAAGCTTTCTTT. This encodes CSAPRGGQRNTEAFF.

This clone was counted only a few times. J is TRBJ2-7 and V is TRBV28; the match to TRBD1 covers 7 bases. Germline loops: CDR1 MDHEN, CDR2 SYDVKM. Trimming at V came to 7 bases and at J to 5 bases, leaving 5 bases not matched to a gene. The length of the CDR3 is 12 residues. The CDR3 DNA follows: TGTGCCAGCAAGACAGGGCGCGACGAGCAGTACTTC. Translating gives CASKTGRDEQYF.

The chain is built from TRBV27 and TRBJ1-5, with a weak D call TRBD1 (5 bases). CDR1 is MNHEY, CDR2 SMNVEV, per germline (reference sequence). Trimming stripped 6 bases from V and 4 bases from J, with 10 bases between. The CDR3 covers 13 residues. In DNA form, the CDR3 reads TGTGCCAGCAGAACAGGTGAGAATCAGCCCCAGCATTTT. It encodes CASRTGENQPQHF.

This clone was found a few times. The chain couples TRBV28 to TRBJ2-7; perhaps D is TRBD1 or TRBD2 (5 bases each). From germline, CDR1 is MDHEN and CDR2 SYDVKM. With 4 bases removed from V and 2 bases from J, the gap between germline ends came to 15 bases. This CDR3 is built from 15 residues. The DNA for the CDR3 is TGTGCCAGCAGTTGGAGGACTGGGGCAGCCTACGAGCAGTACTTC. Translated: CASSWRTGAAYEQYF.

CDR3 region: CASSLSTGQLTGELFF. DNA for the CDR3: TGTGCCAGCAGCTTAAGCACCGGACAGCTCACCGGGGAGCTGTTTTTT. The rearrangement uses TRBV7-3 and TRBJ2-2; maybe TRBD1 (6 bases). Germline V lookup: CDR1 SGHTA, CDR2 FQGTGA. V was clipped by 1 base and J by 4 bases, with 13 bases between them. The CDR3 runs 16 residues.

This chain uses TRBV4-1 with TRBJ1-1; no definite D call. The CDR3 spans 13 residues. Germline V gene sequence: CDR1 MGHRA, CDR2 YSYEKL. Trimming took 4 bases from V and 7 from J, leaving 13 bases between them. The CDR3 bases are TGCGCCAGCAGCCTCGAGCGAACGGATGAAGCTTTCTTT. Its translation: CASSLERTDEAFF.

The chain combines TRBV27 with TRBJ2-7; D not resolved. The CDR3 consists of 15 residues. The germline V gene encodes CDR1 MNHEY and CDR2 SMNVEV (reference sequence). Between the trimmed V and J ends, which lost 1 base and 0 bases, there was a span of 10 bases. In DNA form, the CDR3 reads TGTGCCAGCAGTTTATTCCCCTCTAGCTCCTACGAGCAGTACTTC. It is translated as CASSLFPSSSYEQYF.

The V call is TRBV30, the J call TRBJ1-5; no firm D call. CDR3 length: 15 residues. V lost 4 bases, J lost 1 base, and 14 bases lay in between. Germline CDR1 is GTSNPN and CDR2 is SVGIG (reference sequence). The CDR3 bases are TGTGCCTGGACGTTATCGGTTGGGAGCAATCAGCCCCAGCATTTT. Translated, it gives CAWTLSVGSNQPQHF.

The chain couples TRBV4-2 to TRBJ1-1; D unresolved. With 0 bases removed from V and 8 bases from J, the gap between germline ends came to 10 bases. This CDR3 is built from 13 residues. In germline, CDR1 is LGHNA, CDR2 YNFKEQ. CDR3 bases: TGTGCCAGCAGCCAAGATCGGCGGACCGAAGCTTTCTTT. This codes for CASSQDRRTEAFF.

This clone was found a few times. The CDR3 DNA reads TGTGCCAGCAGCTTGGAGGCCGGGAGGACTGAAGCTTTCTTT. It specifies CASSLEAGRTEAFF. The chain has TRBV5-4 and TRBJ1-1; D is unresolved. The CDR3 covers 14 residues. Germline lookup yields CDR1 SGHNT and CDR2 YYREEE (reference sequence). Trimming cost V 0 bases and J 5 bases, with 11 bases left between them. Variable domain in full (rest from reference TRBV5-4 and TRBJ1-1): ETGVTQSPTHLIKTRGQQVTLRCSSQSGHNTVSWYQQALGQGPQFIFQYYREEENGRGNFPPRFSGLQFPNYSSELNVNALELDDSALYLCASSLEAGRTEAFFGQGTRLTVV.

The chain joins TRBV6-5 to TRBJ1-2, with D tentatively TRBD1 (6 bases). The CDR3 loop spans 15 amino acids. V dropped 2 bases and J dropped 8 bases, with 18 bases sitting between them. The germline V gene has CDR1 MNHEY and CDR2 SVGAGI. CDR3 DNA sequence: TGTGCCAGCAGTTACCACGGGGGGGCGGGGGACGGCTACACCTTC. It is translated as CASSYHGGAGDGYTF.

This clone occurred a few times. V and J are TRBV6-1 and TRBJ1-5; tentatively, D is TRBD1 (5 bases). Trimming cost V 5 bases and J 0 bases, with 11 bases left between them. CDR3 length: 15 amino acids. Germline assignment: CDR1 MNHNS and CDR2 SASEGT. The CDR3 here is CASSWDGYSNQPQHF. The CDR3 region has the DNA TGTGCCAGCAGTTGGGACGGTTATAGCAATCAGCCCCAGCATTTT.

This clone was seen more than once but under ten times. This sequence joins TRBV9 and TRBJ1-1; TRBD1 might be the D (5 bases). Germline V gene sequence: CDR1 SGDLS, CDR2 YYNGEE. The CDR3 runs to 16 residues. V was clipped by 0 bases and J by 7 bases, with 19 bases between them. This CDR3 is CASSVGLQATGGEAFF. In DNA form, the CDR3 reads TGTGCCAGCAGCGTAGGGCTACAGGCCACCGGGGGTGAAGCTTTCTTT. The entire variable domain, with the rest obtained from reference TRBV9 and TRBJ1-1, is as follows: DSGVTQTPKHLITATGQRVTLRCSPRSGDLSVYWYQQSLDQGLQFLIQYYNGEERAKGNILERFSAQQFPDLHSELNLSSLELGDSALYFCASSVGLQATGGEAFFGQGTRLTVV.

This chain links TRBV10-2 with TRBJ1-4; D gene unclear. V lost 6 bases and J 7 bases, leaving 15 bases between the germline ends. Germline V CDR1 and CDR2: WSHSY, SAAADI. The CDR3 contains 14 residues. CDR3 nucleotide sequence: TGCGCCAGCAGGCCGAGGGTGGAAGGTGAAAAACTGTTTTTT. This encodes CASRPRVEGEKLFF.

This chain connects TRBV6-1 to TRBJ2-3; D call uncertain. The V gene lost 6 bases and the J gene lost 2 bases, with 9 bases spanning the gap. CDR1 is MNHNS, CDR2 SASEGT, per germline. The CDR3 runs to 13 residues. The chain's CDR3 is CASSPDFTDTQYF. CDR3 coding DNA: TGTGCCAGCAGCCCAGACTTCACAGATACGCAGTATTTT.

The rearrangement links TRBV7-3 to TRBJ1-1, with D possibly matching TRBD1 (5 bases). The V gene lost 4 bases and the J gene lost 1 base, with 7 bases spanning the gap. Germline assignment: CDR1 SGHTA and CDR2 FQGTGA. CDR3 length: 13 residues. CDR3 sequence reads: CASSSDRNTEAFF. As DNA, the CDR3 is TGTGCCAGCAGCTCAGACAGGAACACTGAAGCTTTCTTT.

V is TRBV18 and J is TRBJ2-7; possible D gene TRBD1, 7 bases. This CDR3 region has 17 residues. Trimming left V 3 bases short and J 1 base short, with 19 bases between. Germline V gives CDR1 KGHSH, CDR2 LQKENI. CDR3 bases: TGTGCCAGCTCACCGGAGGGGGCTCGGCGGGGATCCTACGAGCAGTACTTC. Encoded protein: CASSPEGARRGSYEQYF.

The V and J genes are TRBV7-8 and TRBJ2-7; D unresolved. The CDR3 loop spans 12 amino acids. V lost 1 base to trimming and J lost 5 bases, with 6 bases between them. Germline V lookup: CDR1 SGHVS, CDR2 FQNEAQ. In DNA, the CDR3 is TGTGCCAGCAGCTTAGGACCCGACGAGCAGTACTTC. Amino acid sequence: CASSLGPDEQYF. The full variable domain, in which reference TRBV7-8 and TRBJ2-7 provide the parts outside the CDR3, is GAGVSQSPRYKVAKRGQDVALRCDPISGHVSLFWYQQALGQGPEFLTYFQNEAQLDKSGLPSDRFFAERPEGSVSTLKIQRTQQEDSAVYLCASSLGPDEQYFGPGTRLTVT.

This chain links TRBV19 with TRBJ1-1; no definite D call. Looked up from germline, CDR1 is LNHDA and CDR2 is SQIVND (reference sequence). V was clipped by 5 bases and J by 3 bases, with 13 bases between them. The CDR3 consists of 14 residues. The CDR3: CASSDGREYTEAFF. CDR3 nucleotides: TGTGCCAGTAGTGACGGACGGGAGTACACTGAAGCTTTCTTT. Full variable domain (missing parts from reference TRBV19 and TRBJ1-1): DGGITQSPKYLFRKEGQNVTLSCEQNLNHDAMYWYRQDPGQGLRLIYYSQIVNDFQKGDIAEGYSVSREKKESFPLTVTSAQKNPTAFYLCASSDGREYTEAFFGQGTRLTVV.

This clone was observed a handful of times. The gene calls are TRBV7-2 and TRBJ1-5, with D maybe TRBD1 (6 bases). V dropped 2 bases and J dropped 5 bases, with 13 bases sitting between them. The CDR3 runs to 15 residues. Germline-derived CDR1 and CDR2 are SGHTA and FQGNSA. The CDR3 DNA sequence: TGTGCCAGCAGCTTACGAACAGGGTATGATCAGCCCCAGCATTTT. This codes for CASSLRTGYDQPQHF.